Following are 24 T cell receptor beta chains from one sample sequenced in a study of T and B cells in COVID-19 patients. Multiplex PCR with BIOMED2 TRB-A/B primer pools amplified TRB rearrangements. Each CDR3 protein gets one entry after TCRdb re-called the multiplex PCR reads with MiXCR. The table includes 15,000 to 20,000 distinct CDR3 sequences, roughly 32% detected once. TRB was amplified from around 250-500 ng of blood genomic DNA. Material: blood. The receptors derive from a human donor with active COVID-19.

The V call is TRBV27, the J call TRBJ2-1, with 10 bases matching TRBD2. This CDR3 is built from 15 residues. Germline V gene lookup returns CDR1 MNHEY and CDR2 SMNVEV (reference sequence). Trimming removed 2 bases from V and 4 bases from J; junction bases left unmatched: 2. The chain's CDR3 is CASSLNSGGYNEQFF. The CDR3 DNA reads TGTGCCAGCAGTTTAAATAGCGGGGGGTACAATGAGCAGTTCTTC.

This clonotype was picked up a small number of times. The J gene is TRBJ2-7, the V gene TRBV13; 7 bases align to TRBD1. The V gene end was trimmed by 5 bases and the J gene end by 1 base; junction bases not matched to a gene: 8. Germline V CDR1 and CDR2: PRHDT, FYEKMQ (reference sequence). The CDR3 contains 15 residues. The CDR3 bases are TGTGCCAGCAGCCCCCGAGGACAGGCTTCCTACGAGCAGTACTTC. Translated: CASSPRGQASYEQYF.

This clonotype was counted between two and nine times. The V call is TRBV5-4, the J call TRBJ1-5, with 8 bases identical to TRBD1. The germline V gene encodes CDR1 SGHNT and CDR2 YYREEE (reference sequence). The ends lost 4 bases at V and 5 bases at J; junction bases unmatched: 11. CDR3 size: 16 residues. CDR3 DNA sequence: TGTGCCAGCAGCCTTGCGGGACAGGTAATTTATCAGCCCCAGCATTTT. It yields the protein CASSLAGQVIYQPQHF.

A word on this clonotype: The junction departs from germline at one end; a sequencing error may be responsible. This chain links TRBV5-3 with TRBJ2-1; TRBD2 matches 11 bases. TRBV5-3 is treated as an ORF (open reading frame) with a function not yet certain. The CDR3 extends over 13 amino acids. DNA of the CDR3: TGTGCCAGCAGCTTGGAGGTAGCGGGGGGGCTGACCTTC. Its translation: CASSLEVAGGLTF.

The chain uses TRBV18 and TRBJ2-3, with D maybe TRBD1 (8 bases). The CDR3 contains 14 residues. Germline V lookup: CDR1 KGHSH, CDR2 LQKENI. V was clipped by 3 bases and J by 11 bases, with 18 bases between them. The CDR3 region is CASSPTGEGIVQYF. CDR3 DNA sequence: TGTGCCAGCTCACCGACAGGGGAGGGAATTGTGCAGTATTTT.

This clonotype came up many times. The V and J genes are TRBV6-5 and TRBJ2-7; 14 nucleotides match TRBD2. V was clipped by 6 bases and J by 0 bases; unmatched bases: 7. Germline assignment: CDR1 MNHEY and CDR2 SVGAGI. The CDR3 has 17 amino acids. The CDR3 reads CASSPRTSGGTSYEQYF. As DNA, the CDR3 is TGTGCCAGCAGCCCTCGGACTAGCGGGGGGACCTCCTACGAGCAGTACTTC.

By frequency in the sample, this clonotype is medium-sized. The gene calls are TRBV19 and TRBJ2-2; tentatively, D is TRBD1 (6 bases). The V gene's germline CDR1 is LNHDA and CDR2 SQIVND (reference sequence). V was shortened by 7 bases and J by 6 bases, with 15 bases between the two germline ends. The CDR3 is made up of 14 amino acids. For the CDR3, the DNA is TGTGCCAGTAAGAGAGGACAGTACGCCGGGGAGCTGTTTTTT. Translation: CASKRGQYAGELFF. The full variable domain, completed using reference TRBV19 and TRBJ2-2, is DGGITQSPKYLFRKEGQNVTLSCEQNLNHDAMYWYRQDPGQGLRLIYYSQIVNDFQKGDIAEGYSVSREKKESFPLTVTSAQKNPTAFYLCASKRGQYAGELFFGEGSRLTVL.

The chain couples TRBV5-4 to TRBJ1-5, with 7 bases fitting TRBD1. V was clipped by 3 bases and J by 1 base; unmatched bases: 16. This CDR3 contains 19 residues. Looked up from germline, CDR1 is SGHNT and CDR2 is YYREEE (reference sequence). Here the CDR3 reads CASSSYAYTGARSNQPQHF. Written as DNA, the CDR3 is TGTGCCAGCAGCTCCTACGCTTATACAGGGGCCCGAAGCAATCAGCCCCAGCATTTT.

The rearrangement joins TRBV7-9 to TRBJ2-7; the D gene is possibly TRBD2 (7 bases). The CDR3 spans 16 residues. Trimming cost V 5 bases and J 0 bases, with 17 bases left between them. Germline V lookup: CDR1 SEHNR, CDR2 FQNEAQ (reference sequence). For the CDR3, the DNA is TGTGCCAGCAGCCAGGTCTACGGGGGGCTCTCCTACGAGCAGTACTTC. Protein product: CASSQVYGGLSYEQYF.

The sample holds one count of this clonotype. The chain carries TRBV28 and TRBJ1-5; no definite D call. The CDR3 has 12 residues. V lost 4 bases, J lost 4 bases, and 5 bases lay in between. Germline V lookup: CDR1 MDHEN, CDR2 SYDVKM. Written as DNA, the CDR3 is TGTGCCAGCAGTTCCCGGAATCAGCCCCAGCATTTT. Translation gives CASSSRNQPQHF.

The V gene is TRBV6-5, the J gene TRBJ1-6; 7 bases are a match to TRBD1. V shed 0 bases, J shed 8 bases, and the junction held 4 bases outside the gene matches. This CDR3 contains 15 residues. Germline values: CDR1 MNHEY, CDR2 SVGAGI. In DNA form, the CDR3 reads TGTGCCAGCAGTTACTCCGGCAGGGGGGATTCACCCCTCCACTTT. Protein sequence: CASSYSGRGDSPLHF.

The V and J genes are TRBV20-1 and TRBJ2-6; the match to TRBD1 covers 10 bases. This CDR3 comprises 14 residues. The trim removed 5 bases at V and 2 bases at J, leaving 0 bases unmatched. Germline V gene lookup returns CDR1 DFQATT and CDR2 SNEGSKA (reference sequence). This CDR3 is CSAGQGAGANVLTF. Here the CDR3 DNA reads TGCAGTGCTGGACAGGGGGCTGGGGCCAACGTCCTGACTTTC.

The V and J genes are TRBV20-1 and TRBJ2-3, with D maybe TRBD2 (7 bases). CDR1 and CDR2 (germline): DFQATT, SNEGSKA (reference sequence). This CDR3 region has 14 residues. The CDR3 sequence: CSPEGGGGSDTQYF. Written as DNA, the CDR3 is TGCAGCCCCGAAGGCGGCGGGGGCTCAGATACGCAGTATTTT.

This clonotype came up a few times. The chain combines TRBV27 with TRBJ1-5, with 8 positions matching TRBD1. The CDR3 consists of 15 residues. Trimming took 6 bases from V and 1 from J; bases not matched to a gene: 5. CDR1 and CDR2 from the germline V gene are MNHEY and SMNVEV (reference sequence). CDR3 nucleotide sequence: TGTGCCAGCAGCCCGACAGGGGACAGCAATCAGCCCCAGCATTTT. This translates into CASSPTGDSNQPQHF.

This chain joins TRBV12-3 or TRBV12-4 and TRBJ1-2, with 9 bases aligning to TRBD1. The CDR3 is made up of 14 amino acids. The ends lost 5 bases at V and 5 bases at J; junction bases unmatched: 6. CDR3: CASSLTGTGYGYTF. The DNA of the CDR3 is TGTGCCAGCAGTCTTACCGGGACAGGGTATGGCTACACCTTC.

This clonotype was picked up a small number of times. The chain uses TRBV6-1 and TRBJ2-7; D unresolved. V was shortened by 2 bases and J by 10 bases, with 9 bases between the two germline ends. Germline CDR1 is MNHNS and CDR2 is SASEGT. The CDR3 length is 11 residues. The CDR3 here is CASSELSIQYV. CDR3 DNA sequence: TGTGCCAGCAGTGAACTATCGATACAGTACGTC.

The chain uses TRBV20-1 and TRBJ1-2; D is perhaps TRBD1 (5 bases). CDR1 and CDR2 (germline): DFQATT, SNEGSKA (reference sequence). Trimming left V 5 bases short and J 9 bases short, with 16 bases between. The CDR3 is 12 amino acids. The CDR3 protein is CSASGTDNSYTF. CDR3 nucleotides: TGCAGTGCTTCCGGGACGGATAATAGCTACACCTTC.

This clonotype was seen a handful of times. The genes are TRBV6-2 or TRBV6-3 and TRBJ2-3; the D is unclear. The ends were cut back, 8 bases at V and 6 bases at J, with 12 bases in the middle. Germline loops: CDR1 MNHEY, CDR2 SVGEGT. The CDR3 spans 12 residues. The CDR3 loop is CASSLLGDTQYF. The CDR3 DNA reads TGTGCCAGCTCCCTTCTAGGGGATACGCAGTATTTT.

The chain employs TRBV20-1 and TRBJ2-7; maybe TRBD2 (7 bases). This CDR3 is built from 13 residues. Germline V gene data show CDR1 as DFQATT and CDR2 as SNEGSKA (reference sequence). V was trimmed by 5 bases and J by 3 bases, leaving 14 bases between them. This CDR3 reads CSAHRGGIYEQYV. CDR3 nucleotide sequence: TGCAGTGCTCACCGCGGGGGCATCTACGAGCAGTACGTC.

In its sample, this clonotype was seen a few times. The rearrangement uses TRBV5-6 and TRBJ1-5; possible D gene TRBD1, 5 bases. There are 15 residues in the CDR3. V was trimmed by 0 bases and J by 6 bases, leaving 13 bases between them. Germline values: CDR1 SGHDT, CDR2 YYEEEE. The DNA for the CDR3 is TGTGCCAGCAGCTTGGGTTTGAGGGGCGGTCAGCCCCAGCATTTT. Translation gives CASSLGLRGGQPQHF.

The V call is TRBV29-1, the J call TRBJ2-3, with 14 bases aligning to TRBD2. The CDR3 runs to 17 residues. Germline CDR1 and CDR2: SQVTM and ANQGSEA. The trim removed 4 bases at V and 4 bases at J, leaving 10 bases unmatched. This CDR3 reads CSVAGTSGSVAADTQYF. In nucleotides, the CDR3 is TGCAGCGTTGCTGGGACTAGCGGGAGTGTAGCGGCAGATACGCAGTATTTT.

The CDR3 sequence: CASSRKTGTEKLFF. The CDR3 nucleotides read TGTGCCAGCAGCAGAAAAACAGGGACTGAAAAACTGTTTTTT. The chain carries TRBV11-2 and TRBJ1-4; D is possibly TRBD1 (6 bases). V dropped 5 bases and J dropped 7 bases, with 14 bases sitting between them. Germline lookup yields CDR1 SGHAT and CDR2 FQNNGV. The CDR3 covers 14 residues.

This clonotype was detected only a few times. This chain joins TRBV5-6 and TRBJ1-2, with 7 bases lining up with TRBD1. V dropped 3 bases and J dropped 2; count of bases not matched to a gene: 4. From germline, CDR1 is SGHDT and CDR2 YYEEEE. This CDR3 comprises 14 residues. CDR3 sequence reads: CASSSGQANYGYTF. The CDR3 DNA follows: TGTGCCAGCAGCTCAGGACAGGCGAACTATGGCTACACCTTC.

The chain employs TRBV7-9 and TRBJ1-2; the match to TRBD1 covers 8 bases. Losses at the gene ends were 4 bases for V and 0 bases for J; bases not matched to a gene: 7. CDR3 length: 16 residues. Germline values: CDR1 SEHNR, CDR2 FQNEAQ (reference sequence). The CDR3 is CASSSSGTGANYGYTF. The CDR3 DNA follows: TGTGCCAGCAGCTCGTCCGGGACAGGAGCTAACTATGGCTACACCTTC.